This T cell receptor (beta chain) was recovered during a study of a mutant IDH1 vaccine in newly diagnosed glioma. The study's findings and limits: Changes to the top peripheral T cell clonotypes appeared unrelated to pseudoprogression. Immune responses arising from the vaccine appeared in about 92% of patients.

Germline CDR1 is MNHEY and CDR2 is SVGAGI. CDR3 length: 14 residues. V was clipped by 6 bases and J by 4 bases; unmatched bases: 5. Time point here: baseline, week 1 (first vaccination visit). Noted treatment: pre-vaccination baseline after standard-of-care therapy. A note on this clone: Its specificity is not known.

Clones were read by immunoSEQ multiplex PCR, and TCRdb kept only the in-frame ones, dropping some. The table includes roughly 32,000 clones, around four fifths detected once. The rearrangement uses TRBV6-5 and TRBJ2-5; TRBD1 matches at 10 bases. The clonotype comes from a man aged 50-59 years with glioma. Some clones in this sample may be carry-over from other donors' samples. Sequenced material: peripheral blood mononuclear cells (PBMCs), taken from a glioma patient treated with radiotherapy, temozolomide or both. The CDR3 loop is CASRGTGARETQYF. As DNA, the CDR3 is TGTGCCAGCAGGGGGACAGGGGCTCGAGAGACCCAGTACTTC.